Sequencing of this T cell receptor (beta chain) was carried out in a study of regulatory T cells in long-lasting Graves disease. Study-wide points: Gene preferences differed: TRBV28, TRBJ1-2, TRBJ2-5 in persistent cases. The analysis examined peripheral blood only and excluded thyroid tissue. Persistent Graves' patients possessed reduced TCR diversity relative to recently diagnosed ones.

Regarding time point: newly diagnosed GD, antithyroid drugs for less than 3 months. From RNA extracted from PBMCs, the TCR library was made. The V gene lost 6 bases and the J gene lost 10 bases, with 18 bases spanning the gap. CDR3 length: 13 amino acids. This clonotype was seen repeatedly, ten times or more. The antigen is not known. Relying on iRepertoire HTBI primers and Arm-PCR of CDR3 regions, the team built TCR beta libraries. One entry per CDR3 protein, called by TCRdb with MiXCR from the multiplex PCR reads. The table shows 680,000 or so distinct CDR3 sequences, with about 15% occurring only once. These sequences were also reported in another study, on T cells in Graves' hyperthyroidism and ophthalmopathy. That paper states: The study used the HTBI primer set for a first-round RT-PCR of the TCR CDR3.

This TCR derives from a woman in her twenties or thirties with Graves disease. This chain uses TRBV12-3 or TRBV12-4 with TRBJ1-2; tentatively, D is TRBD1 (5 bases). The sample consisted of peripheral blood mononuclear cells (PBMCs), taken at new diagnosis, from a patient treated with antithyroid drugs. CDR3 DNA sequence: TGTGCCAGCAGGGGACCATCAAACTCACCCTACACCTTC. It yields the protein CASRGPSNSPYTF.